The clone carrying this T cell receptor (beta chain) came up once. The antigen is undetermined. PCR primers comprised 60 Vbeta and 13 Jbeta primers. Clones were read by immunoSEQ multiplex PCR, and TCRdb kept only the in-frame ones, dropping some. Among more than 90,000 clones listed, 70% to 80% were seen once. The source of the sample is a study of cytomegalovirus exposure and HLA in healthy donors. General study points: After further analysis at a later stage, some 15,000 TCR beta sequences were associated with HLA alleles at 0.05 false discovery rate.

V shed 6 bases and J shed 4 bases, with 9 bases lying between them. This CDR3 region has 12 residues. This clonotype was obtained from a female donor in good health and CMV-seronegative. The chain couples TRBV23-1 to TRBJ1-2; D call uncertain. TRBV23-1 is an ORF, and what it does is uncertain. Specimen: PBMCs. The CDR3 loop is CASRLRGYGYTF. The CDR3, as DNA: TGCGCCAGCAGGCTCCGGGGCTATGGCTACACCTTC.